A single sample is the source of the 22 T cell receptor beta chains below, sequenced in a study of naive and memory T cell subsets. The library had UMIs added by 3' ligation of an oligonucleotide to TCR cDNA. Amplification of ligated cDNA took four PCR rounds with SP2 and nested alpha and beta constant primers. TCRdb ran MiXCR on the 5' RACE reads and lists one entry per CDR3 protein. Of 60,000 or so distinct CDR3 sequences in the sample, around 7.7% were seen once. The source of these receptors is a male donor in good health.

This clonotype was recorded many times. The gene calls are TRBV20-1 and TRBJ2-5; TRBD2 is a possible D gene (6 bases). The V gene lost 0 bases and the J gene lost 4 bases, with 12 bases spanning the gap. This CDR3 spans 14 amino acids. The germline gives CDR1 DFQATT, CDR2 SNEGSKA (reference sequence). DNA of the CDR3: TGCAGTGCTAGAGATTTCGGAGGGACAGAGACCCAGTACTTC. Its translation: CSARDFGGTETQYF.

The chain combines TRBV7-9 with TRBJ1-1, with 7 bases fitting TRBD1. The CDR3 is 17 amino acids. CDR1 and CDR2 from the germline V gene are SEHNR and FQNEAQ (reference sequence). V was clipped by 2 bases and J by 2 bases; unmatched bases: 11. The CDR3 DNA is TGTGCCAGCAGCTTAACCAGAAGGGACAGTGATAACACTGAAGCTTTCTTT. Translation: CASSLTRRDSDNTEAFF.

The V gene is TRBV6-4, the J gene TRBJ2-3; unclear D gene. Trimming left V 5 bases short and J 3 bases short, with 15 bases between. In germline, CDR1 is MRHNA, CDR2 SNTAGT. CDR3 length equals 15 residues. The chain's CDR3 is CASSRRSGGTDTQYF. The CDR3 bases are TGTGCCAGCAGTCGACGGTCAGGTGGGACAGATACGCAGTATTTT.

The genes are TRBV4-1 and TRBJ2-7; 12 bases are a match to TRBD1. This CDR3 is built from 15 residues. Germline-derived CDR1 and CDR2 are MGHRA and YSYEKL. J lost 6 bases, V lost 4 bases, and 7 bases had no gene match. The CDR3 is CASSLMGQGAGEQYF. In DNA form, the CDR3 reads TGCGCCAGCAGCCTCATGGGACAGGGGGCTGGCGAGCAGTACTTC.

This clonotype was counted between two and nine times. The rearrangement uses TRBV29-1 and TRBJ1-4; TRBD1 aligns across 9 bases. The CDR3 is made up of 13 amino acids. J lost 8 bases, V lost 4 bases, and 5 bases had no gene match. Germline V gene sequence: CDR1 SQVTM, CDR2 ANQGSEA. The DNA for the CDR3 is TGCAGCGTTGCGGACAGGGGAATGGAAAAACTGTTTTTT. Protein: CSVADRGMEKLFF. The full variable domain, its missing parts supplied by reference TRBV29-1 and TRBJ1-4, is SAVISQKPSRDICQRGTSLTIQCQVDSQVTMMFWYRQQPGQSLTLIATANQGSEATYESGFVIDKFPISRPNLTFSTLTVSNMSPEDSSIYLCSVADRGMEKLFFGSGTQLSVL.

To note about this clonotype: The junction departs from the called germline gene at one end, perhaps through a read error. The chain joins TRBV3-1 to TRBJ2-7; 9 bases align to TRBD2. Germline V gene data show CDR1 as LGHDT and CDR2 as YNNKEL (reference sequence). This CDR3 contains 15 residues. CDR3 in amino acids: CASSRSSGANYEKYF. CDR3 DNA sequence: TGTGCCAGCAGCCGTTCTAGCGGGGCTAACTACGAGAAGTACTTC.

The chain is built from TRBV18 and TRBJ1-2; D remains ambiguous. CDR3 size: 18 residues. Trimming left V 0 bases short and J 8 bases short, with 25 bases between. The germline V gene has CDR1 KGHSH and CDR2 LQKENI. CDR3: CASSPPGQSTPGQQGYTF. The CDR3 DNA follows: TGTGCCAGCTCACCACCGGGTCAGAGTACCCCTGGCCAGCAGGGCTACACCTTC.

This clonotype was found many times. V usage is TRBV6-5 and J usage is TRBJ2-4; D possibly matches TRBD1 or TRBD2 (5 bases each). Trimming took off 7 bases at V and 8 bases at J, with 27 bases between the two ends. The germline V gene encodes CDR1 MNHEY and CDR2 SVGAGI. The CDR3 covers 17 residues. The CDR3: CASTHSKPGRGRDIQYF. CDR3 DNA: TGTGCCAGCACCCACTCAAAACCGGGACGAGGGCGGGACATTCAGTACTTC.

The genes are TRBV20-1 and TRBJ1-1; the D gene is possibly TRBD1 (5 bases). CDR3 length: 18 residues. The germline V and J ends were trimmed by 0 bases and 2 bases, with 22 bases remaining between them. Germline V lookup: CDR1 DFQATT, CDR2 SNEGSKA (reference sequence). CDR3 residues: CSARDPRWGVRVNTEAFF. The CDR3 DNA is TGCAGTGCTAGAGACCCAAGGTGGGGGGTCAGGGTAAACACTGAAGCTTTCTTT.

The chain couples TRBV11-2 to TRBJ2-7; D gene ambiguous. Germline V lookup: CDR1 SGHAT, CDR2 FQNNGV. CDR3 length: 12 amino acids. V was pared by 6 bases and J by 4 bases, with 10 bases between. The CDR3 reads CASSWGGYEQYF. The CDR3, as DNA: TGTGCCAGCAGTTGGGGTGGGTACGAGCAGTACTTC.

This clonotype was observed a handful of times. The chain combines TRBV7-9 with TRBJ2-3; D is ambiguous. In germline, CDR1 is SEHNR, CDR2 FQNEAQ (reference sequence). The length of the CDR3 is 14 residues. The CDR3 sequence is CAVLSDRSPDTQYF. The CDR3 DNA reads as TGTGCAGTACTATCGGATCGTTCCCCAGATACGCAGTATTTT.

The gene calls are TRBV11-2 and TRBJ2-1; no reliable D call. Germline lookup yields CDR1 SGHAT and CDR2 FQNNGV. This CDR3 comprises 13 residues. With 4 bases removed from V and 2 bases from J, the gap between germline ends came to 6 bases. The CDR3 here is CASSSSTYNEQFF. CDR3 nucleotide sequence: TGTGCCAGCAGCTCGTCCACCTACAATGAGCAGTTCTTC.

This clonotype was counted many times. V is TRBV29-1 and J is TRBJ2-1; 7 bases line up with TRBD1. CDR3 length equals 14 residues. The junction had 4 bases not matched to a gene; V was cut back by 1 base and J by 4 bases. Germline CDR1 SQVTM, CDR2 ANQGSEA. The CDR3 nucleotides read TGCAGCGTTGAAGGCAGGGGGTGGTACAATGAGCAGTTCTTC. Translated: CSVEGRGWYNEQFF.

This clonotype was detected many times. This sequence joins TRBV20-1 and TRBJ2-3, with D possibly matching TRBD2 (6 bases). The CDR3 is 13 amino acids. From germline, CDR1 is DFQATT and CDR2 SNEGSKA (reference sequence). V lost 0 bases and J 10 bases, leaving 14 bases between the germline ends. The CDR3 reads CSAREGSGGAQYF. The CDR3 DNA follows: TGCAGTGCTAGAGAGGGTAGCGGAGGGGCGCAGTATTTT.

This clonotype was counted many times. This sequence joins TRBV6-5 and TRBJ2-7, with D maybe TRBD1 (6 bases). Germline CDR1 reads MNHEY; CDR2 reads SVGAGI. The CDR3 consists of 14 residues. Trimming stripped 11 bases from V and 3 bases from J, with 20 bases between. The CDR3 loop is CAVRKSTGNYEQYF. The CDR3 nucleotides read TGTGCCGTCAGGAAAAGTACAGGGAACTACGAGCAGTACTTC.

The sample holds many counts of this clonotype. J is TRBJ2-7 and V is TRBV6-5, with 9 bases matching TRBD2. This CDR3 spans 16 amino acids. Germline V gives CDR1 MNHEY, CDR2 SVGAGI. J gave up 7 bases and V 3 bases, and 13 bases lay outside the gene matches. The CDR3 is CASSYGAAGGPREQYF. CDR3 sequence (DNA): TGTGCCAGCAGTTATGGTGCGGCGGGAGGGCCTAGAGAGCAGTACTTC.

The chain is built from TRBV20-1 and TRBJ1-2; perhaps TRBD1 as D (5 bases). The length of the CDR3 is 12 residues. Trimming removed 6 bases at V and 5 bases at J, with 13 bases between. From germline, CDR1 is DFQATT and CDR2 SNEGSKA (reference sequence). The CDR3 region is CSASDSPYGYTF. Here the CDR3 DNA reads TGCAGTGCCTCAGACAGCCCATATGGCTACACCTTC.

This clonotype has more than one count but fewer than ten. The CDR3 DNA sequence: TGTGCCAGCTCACAAAACCCCGGGACCTTACAGGAGACCCAGTACTTC. It yields the protein CASSQNPGTLQETQYF. This chain links TRBV18 with TRBJ2-5; D assignment may be TRBD1 or TRBD2 (5 bases each). Trimming cost V 4 bases and J 5 bases, with 20 bases left between them. The germline V gene has CDR1 KGHSH and CDR2 LQKENI. CDR3 length: 16 residues.

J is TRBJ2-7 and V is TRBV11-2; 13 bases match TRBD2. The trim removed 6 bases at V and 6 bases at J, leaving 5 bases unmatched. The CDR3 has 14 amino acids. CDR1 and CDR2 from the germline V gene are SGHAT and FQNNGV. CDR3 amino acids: CASRGLAGVGEQYF. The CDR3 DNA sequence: TGTGCCAGCAGAGGACTAGCGGGAGTCGGCGAGCAGTACTTC.

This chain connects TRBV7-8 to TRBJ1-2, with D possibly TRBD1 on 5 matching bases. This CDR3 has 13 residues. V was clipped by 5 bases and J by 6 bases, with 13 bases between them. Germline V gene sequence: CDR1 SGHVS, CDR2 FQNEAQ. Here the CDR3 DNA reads TGTGCCAGCAGCATCGGGACGAGAAATGGCTACACCTTC. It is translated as CASSIGTRNGYTF.

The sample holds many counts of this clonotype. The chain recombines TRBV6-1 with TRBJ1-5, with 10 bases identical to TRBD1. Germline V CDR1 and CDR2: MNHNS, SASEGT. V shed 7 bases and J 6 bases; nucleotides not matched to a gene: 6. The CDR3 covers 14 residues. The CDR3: CASITTGGFQPQHF. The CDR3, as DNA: TGTGCCAGCATTACGACAGGGGGCTTTCAGCCCCAGCATTTT.

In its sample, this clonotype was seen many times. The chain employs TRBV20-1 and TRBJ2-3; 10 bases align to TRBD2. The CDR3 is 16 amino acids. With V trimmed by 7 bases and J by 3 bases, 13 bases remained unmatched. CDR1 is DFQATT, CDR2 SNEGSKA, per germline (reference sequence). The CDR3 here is CSGNDRTSGLTDTQYF. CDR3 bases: TGCAGTGGCAACGACCGGACTAGCGGACTAACAGATACGCAGTATTTT.